A selection of T cell receptor beta chains follows, all from one sample in a study of beta chain features in type 1 diabetes. Libraries were prepared by immunoSEQ multiplex PCR; TCRdb keeps only in-frame clonotypes and omits some of them. The table includes around 180,000 clones, approximately 8.4% detected once. Sequences were obtained from central memory CD4+ T cells from blood. Every receptor here comes from a man in his late teens or twenties with type 1 diabetes. The CDR3 runs from the conserved cysteine through the conserved F or W. Fields, in order: CDR3 DNA, CDR3 protein, J gene, V gene, clone size, D gene. A D gene is named only where the DNA matches it firmly. Expanded clones get a size class; other rows say once, few or many, or leave the size out.

CDR3 DNA: TGTGCCAGCAGCCTCTATTTAGGAGGCACAGATACGCAGTATTTT
CDR3 protein: CASSLYLGGTDTQYF
J gene: TRBJ2-3
V gene: TRBV11-2
clone size: NA
D gene: NA

CDR3 DNA: TGTGCCAGCCGGCTAGCGGGGCCCTCCTACGAGCAGTACTTC
CDR3 protein: CASRLAGPSYEQYF
J gene: TRBJ2-7
V gene: TRBV6-5
clone size: few
D gene: TRBD2

CDR3 DNA: TGCGCCAGCAGCCGAGGGCCCCACCTATCCCTGGGGAGCTCCTACGAGCAGTACTTC
CDR3 protein: CASSRGPHLSLGSSYEQYF
J gene: TRBJ2-7
V gene: TRBV4-1
clone size: NA
D gene: NA

CDR3 DNA: TGTGCCAGCAGTGGGTCGGGATCCCAAGAGACCCAGTACTTC
CDR3 protein: CASSGSGSQETQYF
J gene: TRBJ2-5
V gene: TRBV2
clone size: few
D gene: NA

CDR3 DNA: TGTGCCAGCAGATCACAGGGCTCTGGAAACACCATATATTTT
CDR3 protein: CASRSQGSGNTIYF
J gene: TRBJ1-3
V gene: TRBV6-5
clone size: NA
D gene: NA

CDR3 DNA: TGCGCCAGCAGCCAAGCGGGCGGGGGGGCCCCGACCCAGTACTTC
CDR3 protein: CASSQAGGGAPTQYF
J gene: TRBJ2-5
V gene: TRBV4-3
clone size: NA
D gene: TRBD2

CDR3 DNA: TGCGCCAGCAGCCACTTCGGGCTACAGGGCCTTAACACCGGGGAGCTGTTTTTT
CDR3 protein: CASSHFGLQGLNTGELFF
J gene: TRBJ2-2
V gene: TRBV4-3
clone size: many
D gene: NA

CDR3 DNA: TGTGCCAGCAGTGGGACAGGGAACACCGGGGAGCTGTTTTTT
CDR3 protein: CASSGTGNTGELFF
J gene: TRBJ2-2
V gene: TRBV2
clone size: NA
D gene: TRBD1

CDR3 DNA: TGTGCCAGCAGCTTATGGACGGGCTCGGGGGGGGAGCAGTACTTC
CDR3 protein: CASSLWTGSGGEQYF
J gene: TRBJ2-7
V gene: TRBV7-2
clone size: NA
D gene: TRBD2

CDR3 DNA: TGTGCCAGCAGGAGCGGGAGGTTAGATACGCAGTATTTT
CDR3 protein: CASRSGRLDTQYF
J gene: TRBJ2-3
V gene: TRBV27
clone size: few
D gene: TRBD2

CDR3 DNA: TGTGCCAGCAGCACACAGGGGTCCACTGAAGCTTTCTTT
CDR3 protein: CASSTQGSTEAFF
J gene: TRBJ1-1
V gene: TRBV7-2
clone size: NA
D gene: TRBD1

CDR3 DNA: TGCGGCTCCGGGGGGCAGGTTATCGATGAGCAGTTCTTC
CDR3 protein: CGSGGQVIDEQFF
J gene: TRBJ2-1
V gene: TRBV29-1
clone size: NA
D gene: NA

CDR3 DNA: TGTGCCAGTAGTATGGATAGCGTCGGATACAATGAGCAGTTCTTC
CDR3 protein: CASSMDSVGYNEQFF
J gene: TRBJ2-1
V gene: TRBV19
clone size: NA
D gene: NA

CDR3 DNA: TGCAGCGTTGCGCAGGGAACGAACACTGAAGCTTTCTTT
CDR3 protein: CSVAQGTNTEAFF
J gene: TRBJ1-1
V gene: TRBV29-1
clone size: many
D gene: NA

CDR3 DNA: TGCAGCGTTGAATCCCAGATGAACACTGAAGCTTTCTTT
CDR3 protein: CSVESQMNTEAFF
J gene: TRBJ1-1
V gene: TRBV29-1
clone size: many
D gene: NA

CDR3 DNA: TGTGCCAGCAGTCGATCCGGGACTAGCGGTTACTACGAGCAGTACTTC
CDR3 protein: CASSRSGTSGYYEQYF
J gene: TRBJ2-7
V gene: TRBV25-1
clone size: many
D gene: TRBD2

CDR3 DNA: TGTGCCAGCAGGACGCCGGGGACAGGGGCCTACGAGCAGTACTTC
CDR3 protein: CASRTPGTGAYEQYF
J gene: TRBJ2-7
V gene: TRBV28
clone size: many
D gene: TRBD1

CDR3 DNA: TGTGCCTGGAGGCCCCGGGACAGAACCTACAATGAGCAGTTCTTC
CDR3 protein: CAWRPRDRTYNEQFF
J gene: TRBJ2-1
V gene: TRBV30
clone size: NA
D gene: TRBD1

CDR3 DNA: TGTGCCTGGAGTCCCCGGCCTCGGGGGAACACTGAAGCTTTCTTT
CDR3 protein: CAWSPRPRGNTEAFF
J gene: TRBJ1-1
V gene: TRBV30
clone size: NA
D gene: NA

CDR3 DNA: TGTGCCAGCAGCTTAGCGCGGGGGCACGAGACCCAGTACTTC
CDR3 protein: CASSLARGHETQYF
J gene: TRBJ2-5
V gene: TRBV11-2
clone size: few
D gene: NA

CDR3 DNA: TGTGCCAGTAGGCCGGGGGGACTCGTTAACTATGGCTACACCTTC
CDR3 protein: CASRPGGLVNYGYTF
J gene: TRBJ1-2
V gene: TRBV19
clone size: few
D gene: NA

CDR3 DNA: TGCAGCGGAGACGGAATCGGGACAGGTAGCACAGATACGCAGTATTTT
CDR3 protein: CSGDGIGTGSTDTQYF
J gene: TRBJ2-3
V gene: TRBV29-1
clone size: NA
D gene: TRBD1

CDR3 DNA: TGTGCCAGCAGCCCCCACATAAAGCCAGGGGGCGCTGGTGAAGCTTTCTTT
CDR3 protein: CASSPHIKPGGAGEAFF
J gene: TRBJ1-1
V gene: TRBV7-2
clone size: few
D gene: TRBD1

CDR3 DNA: TGTGCCAGCAGCCAGGGACTAGCGGGAACTAGCACAGATACGCAGTATTTT
CDR3 protein: CASSQGLAGTSTDTQYF
J gene: TRBJ2-3
V gene: TRBV7-9
clone size: few
D gene: TRBD2

CDR3 DNA: TGTGCCAGCCTCCGGGACTCGCAAGAGACCCAGTACTTC
CDR3 protein: CASLRDSQETQYF
J gene: TRBJ2-5
V gene: TRBV28
clone size: few
D gene: NA

CDR3 DNA: TGTGCCAGCAGCGTAGGACAGGGAATCAATCAGCCCCAGCATTTT
CDR3 protein: CASSVGQGINQPQHF
J gene: TRBJ1-5
V gene: TRBV9
clone size: many
D gene: TRBD1

CDR3 DNA: TGTGCCAGCAGCTTGGTGGGACAGGGCTACAATGAGCAGTTCTTC
CDR3 protein: CASSLVGQGYNEQFF
J gene: TRBJ2-1
V gene: TRBV5-6
clone size: few
D gene: TRBD1

CDR3 DNA: TGTGCCAGCAGCGTCGGAGCGGGGTCCTACGAGCAGTACTTC
CDR3 protein: CASSVGAGSYEQYF
J gene: TRBJ2-7
V gene: TRBV9
clone size: NA
D gene: TRBD2

CDR3 DNA: TGTGCCAGCAGCTTGGCCCAGGGCGGCTACACCTTC
CDR3 protein: CASSLAQGGYTF
J gene: TRBJ1-2
V gene: TRBV5-6
clone size: few
D gene: NA

CDR3 DNA: TGTGCCAGCTCACAGGGATTGGAGGTGGACTACGAGCAGTACTTC
CDR3 protein: CASSQGLEVDYEQYF
J gene: TRBJ2-7
V gene: TRBV18
clone size: few
D gene: NA

CDR3 DNA: TGTGCCACCAGCAGAGAAGGGGGAGTCCGACAAGAGACCCAGTACTTC
CDR3 protein: CATSREGGVRQETQYF
J gene: TRBJ2-5
V gene: TRBV15
clone size: NA
D gene: NA

CDR3 DNA: TGTGCCAGCAGCTTAGAAAGGGGAACTGAAGCTTTCTTT
CDR3 protein: CASSLERGTEAFF
J gene: TRBJ1-1
V gene: TRBV11-2
clone size: NA
D gene: NA

CDR3 DNA: TGTGCCACCAGAGGACAGGGAGTCAGGGGTCAGCCCCAGCATTTT
CDR3 protein: CATRGQGVRGQPQHF
J gene: TRBJ1-5
V gene: TRBV15
clone size: few
D gene: TRBD1

CDR3 DNA: TGTGCCAGTAGTAGAGATCCGGGAACAAACTATGGCTACACCTTC
CDR3 protein: CASSRDPGTNYGYTF
J gene: TRBJ1-2
V gene: TRBV19
clone size: few
D gene: NA

CDR3 DNA: TGTGCCAGCAGCTTGTCTGGGCAGTCCCTCCCCTCTAATCAGCCCCAGCATTTT
CDR3 protein: CASSLSGQSLPSNQPQHF
J gene: TRBJ1-5
V gene: TRBV5-6
clone size: few
D gene: NA

CDR3 DNA: TGTGCCTGGAATCGGGACTTTTACAATGAGCAGTTCTTC
CDR3 protein: CAWNRDFYNEQFF
J gene: TRBJ2-1
V gene: TRBV30
clone size: NA
D gene: NA

CDR3 DNA: TGTGCCAGTAGTACGACAGTAACGAATGAGCAGTTCTTC
CDR3 protein: CASSTTVTNEQFF
J gene: TRBJ2-1
V gene: TRBV19
clone size: few
D gene: NA

CDR3 DNA: TGTGCCAGCAGCGTAGATATCGGGAGCACCGGGGAGCTGTTTTTT
CDR3 protein: CASSVDIGSTGELFF
J gene: TRBJ2-2
V gene: TRBV9
clone size: few
D gene: NA

CDR3 DNA: TGTGCCACCAGCAGAGATGGGACAGAGCGATACGAGCAGTACTTC
CDR3 protein: CATSRDGTERYEQYF
J gene: TRBJ2-7
V gene: TRBV15
clone size: NA
D gene: TRBD1

CDR3 DNA: TGCGCCAGCAGCTTCCGGGACAGGGTGACCGGGGAGCTGTTTTTT
CDR3 protein: CASSFRDRVTGELFF
J gene: TRBJ2-2
V gene: TRBV5-1
clone size: few
D gene: TRBD1

CDR3 DNA: TGTGCCAGCAGGGGGACTAGCGGCTACAATGAGCAGTTCTTC
CDR3 protein: CASRGTSGYNEQFF
J gene: TRBJ2-1
V gene: TRBV11-2
clone size: NA
D gene: TRBD2

CDR3 DNA: TGTGCCAGCAGCTTGACAGGGGATACGCAGTATTTT
CDR3 protein: CASSLTGDTQYF
J gene: TRBJ2-3
V gene: TRBV7-8
clone size: few
D gene: TRBD1

CDR3 DNA: TGTGCCAGTAAGAGGAGCTCCTATAATTCACCCCTCCACTTT
CDR3 protein: CASKRSSYNSPLHF
J gene: TRBJ1-6
V gene: TRBV6-6
clone size: few
D gene: NA

CDR3 DNA: TGTGCCAGTAGTTCCTCACTAGCGGGGTACTCCTACGAGCAGTACTTC
CDR3 protein: CASSSSLAGYSYEQYF
J gene: TRBJ2-7
V gene: TRBV19
clone size: NA
D gene: TRBD2

CDR3 DNA: TGTGCCAGTAGTATGAGACAGGGGTCCTACAATGAGCAGTTCTTC
CDR3 protein: CASSMRQGSYNEQFF
J gene: TRBJ2-1
V gene: TRBV19
clone size: NA
D gene: TRBD1

CDR3 DNA: TGCAGCCTCGGGACTAGCGGGGGAAGCACAGATACGCAGTATTTT
CDR3 protein: CSLGTSGGSTDTQYF
J gene: TRBJ2-3
V gene: TRBV29-1
clone size: NA
D gene: TRBD2

CDR3 DNA: TGTGCCAGCACCGAGGTGGCTGGGGCCAACGTCCTGACTTTC
CDR3 protein: CASTEVAGANVLTF
J gene: TRBJ2-6
V gene: TRBV19
clone size: few
D gene: NA

CDR3 DNA: TGTGCCAGCAGCTTAAACGGGGGGGACCAAGAGACCCAGTACTTC
CDR3 protein: CASSLNGGDQETQYF
J gene: TRBJ2-5
V gene: TRBV7-2
clone size: NA
D gene: TRBD2

CDR3 DNA: TGTGCCAGCAGTCGGGACAGGGATAGCACTGAAGCTTTCTTT
CDR3 protein: CASSRDRDSTEAFF
J gene: TRBJ1-1
V gene: TRBV6-5
clone size: few
D gene: TRBD1

CDR3 DNA: TGTGCCAGCAGTCCCGGGACGAGGGGGGGGTCTAATGAAAAACTGTTTTTT
CDR3 protein: CASSPGTRGGSNEKLFF
J gene: TRBJ1-4
V gene: TRBV28
clone size: few
D gene: NA

CDR3 DNA: TGTGCCAGCAGCTTAAACCAGGGTGTTGTGACCCAGTACTTC
CDR3 protein: CASSLNQGVVTQYF
J gene: TRBJ2-5
V gene: TRBV11-2
clone size: NA
D gene: NA

CDR3 DNA: TGTGCCAGCAGACCCGGGACATTGAGCTCCTACGAGCAGTACTTC
CDR3 protein: CASRPGTLSSYEQYF
J gene: TRBJ2-7
V gene: TRBV6-5
clone size: NA
D gene: NA

CDR3 DNA: TGTGCCAGCATTGCCGGGACTAGGTCCTACGAGCAGTACTTC
CDR3 protein: CASIAGTRSYEQYF
J gene: TRBJ2-7
V gene: TRBV28
clone size: NA
D gene: TRBD2

CDR3 DNA: TGCGCCAGCAGCTGGGACCCGACAGGGAGCGAGACCCAGTACTTC
CDR3 protein: CASSWDPTGSETQYF
J gene: TRBJ2-5
V gene: TRBV5-1
clone size: NA
D gene: TRBD1

CDR3 DNA: TGTGCCTGGAGACAAGGGGACAGGGGCAATTCACCCCTCCACTTT
CDR3 protein: CAWRQGDRGNSPLHF
J gene: TRBJ1-6
V gene: TRBV30
clone size: few
D gene: TRBD1